The 30 T cell receptor beta chains below come from one sample, sequenced in a study of cytomegalovirus exposure and HLA in healthy donors. Primers included in the PCR were 60 Vbeta and 13 Jbeta primers. Sequencing was performed with immunoSEQ multiplex PCR; in TCRdb, only in-frame clones are kept and a portion is missing. Seen here are about 150,000 clones, roughly four fifths observed once, and the top ten hold roughly 1.4%. The specimen was PBMCs. Receptors were obtained from a man aged 40-55 years in good health and CMV-seronegative.

The chain joins TRBV7-6 to TRBJ2-3; the D gene is possibly TRBD2 (6 bases). CDR3 length equals 16 residues. Germline V CDR1 and CDR2: SGHVS, FNYEAQ. The V end was cut by 5 bases, the J end by 2 bases, with 17 bases between. The CDR3 sequence: CASSPAPGLLTDTQYF. Written as DNA, the CDR3 is TGTGCCAGCAGCCCAGCCCCGGGACTTCTCACAGATACGCAGTATTTT. Variable domain in full (rest from reference TRBV7-6 and TRBJ2-3): GAGVSQSPRYKVTKRGQDVALRCDPISGHVSLYWYRQALGQGPEFLTYFNYEAQQDKSGLPNDRFSAERPEGSISTLTIQRTEQRDSAMYRCASSPAPGLLTDTQYFGPGTRLTVL.

CDR3 residues: CSVSTGTGVSGELFF. The CDR3 bases are TGCAGCGTTTCTACCGGGACAGGGGTTTCCGGGGAGCTGTTTTTT. The V and J genes are TRBV29-1 and TRBJ2-2; 10 bases map to TRBD1. The J segment lost 6 bases and the V segment lost 5 bases, leaving 9 bases of the junction unmatched. Per germline, CDR1 SQVTM and CDR2 ANQGSEA. CDR3 length equals 15 residues.

The V call is TRBV7-3, the J call TRBJ2-1, with TRBD2 matching 12 bases. The trim removed 1 base at V and 9 bases at J, leaving 22 bases unmatched. Germline lookup yields CDR1 SGHTA and CDR2 FQGTGA. The CDR3 has 21 amino acids. The CDR3 bases are TGTGCCAGCAGCTTAATGCCCCTACGGGAGGGTCTAGCGGGAGGGCCGGGTGAGCAGTTCTTC. Residues: CASSLMPLREGLAGGPGEQFF.

The count of this clone is one. The CDR3 reads CASSVNREEQYF. CDR3 sequence (DNA): TGTGCCAGCAGCGTTAACAGGGAAGAGCAGTACTTC. The chain has TRBV27 and TRBJ2-7, with a weak D call TRBD1 (6 bases). Germline lookup yields CDR1 MNHEY and CDR2 SMNVEV (reference sequence). Trimming left V 6 bases short and J 7 bases short, with 13 bases between. The CDR3 has 12 residues.

The chain carries TRBV4-1 and TRBJ2-1; 10 bases agree with TRBD2. Germline CDR1 MGHRA, CDR2 YSYEKL. This CDR3 is built from 22 residues. V lost 4 bases and J lost 0; bases outside the gene matches: 21. CDR3 amino acids: CASSRYEGTGLASPSSYNEQFF. In DNA, the CDR3 is TGCGCCAGCAGCCGCTATGAGGGGACGGGACTAGCGTCGCCGTCCTCCTACAATGAGCAGTTCTTC.

The chain joins TRBV7-2 to TRBJ2-7; a weak D match, TRBD1 (6 bases). Germline V gene sequence: CDR1 SGHTA, CDR2 FQGNSA. The CDR3 runs 16 residues. Trimming pared 4 bases from V and 2 bases from J, leaving 18 bases between. Here the CDR3 DNA reads TGTGCCAGCAGCTGGGAAGGGGGACGGGTAACCTACGAGCAGTACTTC. This gives the protein CASSWEGGRVTYEQYF.

CDR3: CASSSSRNQPQHF. The CDR3 DNA sequence: TGTGCCAGCAGTTCTTCCCGCAATCAGCCCCAGCATTTT. The genes are TRBV27 and TRBJ1-5; D ambiguous. Germline assignment: CDR1 MNHEY and CDR2 SMNVEV (reference sequence). V lost 4 bases and J 2 bases, leaving 6 bases between the germline ends. CDR3 size: 13 residues.

The chain combines TRBV4-1 with TRBJ2-3; 9 bases match TRBD2. The V segment lost 1 base and the J segment 3 bases; nucleotides outside the gene matches: 8. CDR3 length equals 17 residues. Germline CDR1 is MGHRA and CDR2 is YSYEKL. CDR3 amino acids: CASSQGESGRITDTQYF. In DNA, the CDR3 is TGCGCCAGCAGCCAAGGGGAAAGCGGGAGGATTACAGATACGCAGTATTTT.

The J gene is TRBJ1-1, the V gene TRBV19; TRBD1 matches at 8 bases. The CDR3 length is 15 residues. Germline V lookup: CDR1 LNHDA, CDR2 SQIVND (reference sequence). V gave up 4 bases and J gave up 0 bases; unmatched junction bases: 4. In nucleotides, the CDR3 is TGTGCCAGTAGTACGAGGACAGGGTTGAACACTGAAGCTTTCTTT. It codes for CASSTRTGLNTEAFF.

The rearrangement uses TRBV10-3 and TRBJ1-5; D possibly corresponds to TRBD1 (5 bases). CDR1 is ENHRY, CDR2 SYGVKD, per germline. Trimming pared 6 bases from V and 5 bases from J, leaving 14 bases between. This CDR3 has 14 residues. CDR3 residues: CAISPDREYQPQHF. For the CDR3, the DNA is TGTGCCATCAGCCCCGACAGAGAATATCAGCCCCAGCATTTT.

The rearrangement joins TRBV7-3 to TRBJ2-3; D is possibly TRBD1 (5 bases). V was clipped by 3 bases and J by 4 bases, with 17 bases between them. Germline V lookup: CDR1 SGHTA, CDR2 FQGTGA. This CDR3 spans 16 amino acids. The DNA for the CDR3 is TGTGCCAGCAGCTTTCGGGTCAGGGAAGAGGCAGATACGCAGTATTTT. It is translated as CASSFRVREEADTQYF.

The chain links TRBV28 to TRBJ1-6, with TRBD1 identical over 7 bases. Germline trimming cut 6 bases from V and 7 bases from J; bases unmatched to any gene: 15. Germline V gives CDR1 MDHEN, CDR2 SYDVKM. The CDR3 sequence is 17 residues long. CDR3 in DNA: TGTGCCAGCAGCCTCAAATTGGGCGGGACAGTAAATTCACCCCTCCACTTT. It is translated as CASSLKLGGTVNSPLHF.

The V and J genes are TRBV27 and TRBJ1-6, with D possibly being TRBD1 (5 bases). The V gene lost 5 bases and the J gene lost 10 bases, with 15 bases spanning the gap. The CDR3 runs to 14 residues. Germline lookup yields CDR1 MNHEY and CDR2 SMNVEV (reference sequence). CDR3 sequence: CASSQGLLESPLHF. CDR3 sequence (DNA): TGTGCCAGCAGTCAGGGACTCTTGGAATCACCCCTCCACTTT.

This clone was counted a few times. The V call is TRBV19, the J call TRBJ2-7; 7 bases map to TRBD2. Germline V gene sequence: CDR1 LNHDA, CDR2 SQIVND (reference sequence). With 3 bases clipped from V and 7 bases from J, the junction kept 6 bases outside the gene matches. The CDR3 is made up of 13 amino acids. CDR3 nucleotides: TGTGCCAGTAGTATGGGAGGGCTTTGGGAGCAGTACGTC. Its translation is CASSMGGLWEQYV.

The V gene is TRBV10-3, the J gene TRBJ1-5; 8 bases align to TRBD1. V gave up 2 bases and J gave up 0 bases; unmatched junction bases: 12. CDR1 is ENHRY, CDR2 SYGVKD, per germline. The CDR3 runs to 19 residues. CDR3 loop: CAISEPPGQGIGSNQPQHF. The CDR3 nucleotides read TGTGCCATCAGTGAGCCCCCAGGACAGGGCATCGGTAGCAATCAGCCCCAGCATTTT.

The chain has TRBV27 and TRBJ2-1; TRBD2 matches at 7 bases. This CDR3 region has 13 residues. V lost 1 base and J lost 6; bases outside the gene matches: 0. Germline V gives CDR1 MNHEY, CDR2 SMNVEV (reference sequence). Here the CDR3 DNA reads TGTGCCAGCAGTTTATGGACTAGCAATGAGCAGTTCTTC. Translated, it gives CASSLWTSNEQFF.

This clone came up once. The chain couples TRBV5-6 to TRBJ2-3; the match to TRBD1 covers 8 bases. The V and J ends lost 2 bases and 0 bases, in that order; junction bases with no gene match: 11. The germline V gene has CDR1 SGHDT and CDR2 YYEEEE. The CDR3 runs to 18 residues. CDR3 sequence reads: CASSFQGQAISSTDTQYF. CDR3 bases: TGTGCCAGCAGCTTCCAGGGACAGGCTATCTCTAGCACAGATACGCAGTATTTT.

CDR3 sequence: CASSLEAGGPYEQFF. In DNA, the CDR3 is TGTGCCAGCAGCCTCGAAGCGGGAGGGCCCTATGAGCAGTTCTTC. This chain joins TRBV7-7 and TRBJ2-1; TRBD2 agrees at 10 bases. With 5 bases clipped from V and 8 bases from J, the junction kept 9 bases outside the gene matches. Germline V CDR1 and CDR2: SSHAT, FNYEAQ (reference sequence). This CDR3 spans 15 amino acids. Using reference TRBV7-7 and TRBJ2-1 for the parts outside the CDR3, the full variable domain is GAGVSQSPRYKVTKRGQDVTLRCDPISSHATLYWYQQALGQGPEFLTYFNYEAQPDKSGLPSDRFSAERPEGSISTLTIQRTEQRDSAMYRCASSLEAGGPYEQFFGPGTRLTVL.

The chain couples TRBV14 to TRBJ2-7, with 7 bases that match TRBD2. Unmatched junction bases numbered 7, after V lost 4 bases and J lost 7 bases. The length of the CDR3 is 13 residues. CDR1 and CDR2 (germline): SGHDN, FVKESK. CDR3: CASSRIGLDEQYV. The CDR3 nucleotides read TGTGCCAGCAGCCGAATTGGACTAGATGAGCAGTACGTC.

The chain's CDR3 is CASTRGGLAGQETQYF. The CDR3 DNA is TGTGCCAGCACCCGGGGGGGACTAGCGGGACAAGAGACCCAGTACTTC. The rearrangement links TRBV9 to TRBJ2-5; 13 bases align to TRBD2. The CDR3 contains 16 residues. With V trimmed by 6 bases and J by 2 bases, 7 bases remained unmatched. Germline V gives CDR1 SGDLS, CDR2 YYNGEE.

The chain couples TRBV19 to TRBJ1-5, with 9 bases that match TRBD1. CDR3 length: 16 amino acids. J gave up 4 bases and V 1 base, and 5 bases lay outside the gene matches. The germline gives CDR1 LNHDA, CDR2 SQIVND (reference sequence). Here the CDR3 reads CASSIVGQGRNQPQHF. CDR3 nucleotide sequence: TGTGCCAGTAGTATAGTGGGACAGGGCCGGAATCAGCCCCAGCATTTT.

The V gene is TRBV30, the J gene TRBJ1-5; possibly TRBD1 for D (6 bases). The germline CDR1 and CDR2 sequences are GTSNPN and SVGIG (reference sequence). This CDR3 spans 13 amino acids. The V and J ends lost 1 base and 2 bases respectively, with 6 bases between them. The CDR3 here is CAWSDRGNQPQHF. The CDR3, as DNA: TGTGCCTGGAGTGACAGGGGCAATCAGCCCCAGCATTTT.

The rearrangement links TRBV7-3 to TRBJ2-2; TRBD2 agrees at 10 bases. V gave up 5 bases and J gave up 0 bases; unmatched junction bases: 3. CDR3 length equals 16 residues. The germline V gene has CDR1 SGHTA and CDR2 FQGTGA. The CDR3 region has the DNA TGTGCCAGCAGCCTCCTAGCGGGAGCGAACACCGGGGAGCTGTTTTTT. Its protein product is CASSLLAGANTGELFF.

The chain couples TRBV5-1 to TRBJ2-1, with 10 positions matching TRBD2. The CDR3 is 13 residues long. V was pared by 6 bases and J by 7 bases, with 4 bases of the junction left unmatched. The V gene's germline CDR1 is SGHRS and CDR2 YFSETQ. The CDR3 bases are TGCGCCAGCAACCTAGCGGGAGATAATGAGCAGTTCTTC. It yields the protein CASNLAGDNEQFF. Full variable domain (outside the CDR3, taken from reference TRBV5-1 and TRBJ2-1): KAGVTQTPRYLIKTRGQQVTLSCSPISGHRSVSWYQQTPGQGLQFLFEYFSETQRNKGNFPGRFSGRQFSNSRSEMNVSTLELGDSALYLCASNLAGDNEQFFGPGTRLTVL.

The chain recombines TRBV2 with TRBJ2-7, with 9 bases identical to TRBD1. Trimming at V came to 7 bases and at J to 2 bases, leaving 9 bases not matched to a gene. Germline V gene lookup returns CDR1 SNHLY and CDR2 FYNNEI. This CDR3 is built from 15 residues. The DNA of the CDR3 is TGTGCCAGCAAGGTGGACAGGGGAGGTACCTACGAGCAGTACTTC. Its protein product is CASKVDRGGTYEQYF. Variable domain in full (rest from reference TRBV2 and TRBJ2-7): EPEVTQTPSHQVTQMGQEVILRCVPISNHLYFYWYRQILGQKVEFLVSFYNNEISEKSEIFDDQFSVERPDGSNFTLKIRSTKLEDSAMYFCASKVDRGGTYEQYFGPGTRLTVT.

V usage is TRBV29-1 and J usage is TRBJ2-1, with D perhaps TRBD2 (5 bases). This CDR3 contains 13 residues. Germline lookup yields CDR1 SQVTM and CDR2 ANQGSEA. The V end lost 3 bases, the J end lost 9 bases, and 15 bases lay between the germline ends. The CDR3 nucleotides read TGCAGCGTTGAGGCGGGCCCGACCAGTGAGCAGTTCTTC. It yields the protein CSVEAGPTSEQFF.

This clone was seen once. This specimen includes other DNA sequences encoding the same CDR3. The chain recombines TRBV6-6 with TRBJ1-1, with 8 nucleotides matching TRBD1. Germline CDR1 reads MNHNY; CDR2 reads SVGAGI (reference sequence). Trimming cost V 0 bases and J 4 bases; bases outside gene matches: 1. The CDR3 has 14 residues. CDR3 amino acids: CASSYSDRGTEAFF. The CDR3 DNA sequence: TGTGCCAGCAGTTACTCCGACAGGGGCACTGAAGCTTTCTTT.

This chain links TRBV11-2 with TRBJ2-7, with a weak D call TRBD2 (6 bases). Germline lookup yields CDR1 SGHAT and CDR2 FQNNGV. Trimming shortened V by 3 bases and J by 0 bases, and 15 bases separated the two germline ends. The CDR3 is 16 residues long. The CDR3: CASSFGGTSSSYEQYF. CDR3 DNA sequence: TGTGCCAGCAGCTTTGGAGGGACTTCTAGCTCCTACGAGCAGTACTTC.

The V and J genes are TRBV7-3 and TRBJ1-5, with unresolved D. CDR1 and CDR2 from the germline V gene are SGHTA and FQGTGA. V was trimmed by 7 bases and J by 4 bases, leaving 26 bases between them. The CDR3 is 18 residues long. The CDR3 reads CASNKKKPGSPTNQPQHF. CDR3 nucleotide sequence: TGTGCCAGCAACAAAAAAAAACCCGGGTCTCCTACTAATCAGCCCCAGCATTTT.

This sequence joins TRBV4-1 and TRBJ2-1; tentatively, D is TRBD2 (6 bases). The germline V and J ends were trimmed by 2 bases and 0 bases, with 11 bases remaining between them. Germline V gives CDR1 MGHRA, CDR2 YSYEKL. This CDR3 region has 16 residues. The CDR3 is CASSQLGLVSYNEQFF. The CDR3 bases are TGCGCCAGCAGCCAATTGGGACTTGTCTCCTACAATGAGCAGTTCTTC.